These 5 T cell receptor beta chains were all obtained from the same sample, sequenced in a study of graft-versus-host responses after intestinal transplantation. Sequencing was performed with immunoSEQ multiplex PCR; in TCRdb, only in-frame clones are kept and a portion is missing. The sample contains 62,000 or so clones, about 90% of which appear only once. The sequenced sample was PBMCs, obtained 26 days after transplant. Receptors were obtained from a human patient who received an intestinal transplant, so some T cells may come from the graft donor.

The gene calls are TRBV28 and TRBJ1-1; no definite D call. CDR1 and CDR2 from the germline V gene are MDHEN and SYDVKM. The CDR3 runs to 14 residues. Trimming took 3 bases from V and 4 from J, leaving 12 bases between them. CDR3 DNA sequence: TGTGCCAGCAGTTTTTCTTTCGAGGGCACTGAAGCTTTCTTT. Encoded protein: CASSFSFEGTEAFF.

A single count supports this clone. This sequence joins TRBV6-1 and TRBJ2-7; 10 bases fit TRBD1. Germline V CDR1 and CDR2: MNHNS, SASEGT. The CDR3 is 17 residues long. V lost 4 bases to trimming and J lost 3 bases; unmatched junction nucleotides: 12. The CDR3 spells CASSGLGQGSPYYEQYV. Written as DNA, the CDR3 is TGTGCCAGCAGTGGCCTGGGACAGGGGTCGCCCTACTACGAGCAGTACGTC.

The chain's CDR3 is CASSYSSRQETQYF. The CDR3 DNA is TGTGCCAGCAGTTACTCGAGCCGCCAAGAGACCCAGTACTTC. J is TRBJ2-5 and V is TRBV6-5; D call uncertain. This CDR3 is 14 amino acids long. CDR1 and CDR2 (germline): MNHEY, SVGAGI. Trimming shortened V by 0 bases and J by 1 base, and 6 bases separated the two germline ends.

This clone was counted a few times. This sequence joins TRBV7-9 and TRBJ2-1; 8 bases map to TRBD1. Germline assignment: CDR1 SEHNR and CDR2 FQNEAQ (reference sequence). V was pared by 8 bases and J by 3 bases, with 6 bases of the junction left unmatched. CDR3 length: 14 amino acids. The CDR3 protein is CASFADRGYNEQFF. CDR3 in DNA: TGTGCCAGCTTCGCTGACAGGGGCTACAATGAGCAGTTCTTC.

The rearrangement uses TRBV7-9 and TRBJ1-1; 8 bases agree with TRBD1. The CDR3 totals 13 residues. With V trimmed by 3 bases and J by 5 bases, 2 bases remained unmatched. Germline V lookup: CDR1 SEHNR, CDR2 FQNEAQ (reference sequence). DNA for the CDR3: TGTGCCAGCAGCTTCCAGGGGGCTACTGAAGCTTTCTTT. Translated, it gives CASSFQGATEAFF.